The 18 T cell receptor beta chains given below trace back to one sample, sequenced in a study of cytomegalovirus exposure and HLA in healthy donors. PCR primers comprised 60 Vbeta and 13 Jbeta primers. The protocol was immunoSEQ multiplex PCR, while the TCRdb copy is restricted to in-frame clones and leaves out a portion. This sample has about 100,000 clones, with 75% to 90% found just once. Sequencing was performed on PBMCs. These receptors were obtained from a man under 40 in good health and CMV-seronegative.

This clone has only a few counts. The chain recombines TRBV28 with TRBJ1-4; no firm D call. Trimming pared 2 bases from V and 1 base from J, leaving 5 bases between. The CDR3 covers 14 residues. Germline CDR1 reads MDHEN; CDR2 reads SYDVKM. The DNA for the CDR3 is TGTGCCAGCAGTTTAGAGAGAACTAATGAAAAACTGTTTTTT. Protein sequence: CASSLERTNEKLFF.

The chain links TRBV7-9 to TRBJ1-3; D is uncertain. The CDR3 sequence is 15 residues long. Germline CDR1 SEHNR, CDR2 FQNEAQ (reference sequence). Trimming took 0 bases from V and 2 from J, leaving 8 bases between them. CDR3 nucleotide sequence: TGTGCCAGCAGCTTAGCAGCCGGTGCTGGAAACACCATATATTTT. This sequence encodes CASSLAAGAGNTIYF.

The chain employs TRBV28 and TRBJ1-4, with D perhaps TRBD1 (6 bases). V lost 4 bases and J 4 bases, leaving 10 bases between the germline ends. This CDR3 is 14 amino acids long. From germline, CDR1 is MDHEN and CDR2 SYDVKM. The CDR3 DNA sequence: TGTGCCAGCAGTTCCGACAGGTATAATGAAAAACTGTTTTTT. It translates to CASSSDRYNEKLFF.

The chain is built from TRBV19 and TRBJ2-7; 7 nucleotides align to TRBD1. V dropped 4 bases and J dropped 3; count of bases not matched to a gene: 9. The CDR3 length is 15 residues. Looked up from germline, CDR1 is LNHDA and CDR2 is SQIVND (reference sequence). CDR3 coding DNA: TGTGCCAGTAGTACCAACGCCGGGACAGACTACGAGCAGTACTTC. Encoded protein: CASSTNAGTDYEQYF.

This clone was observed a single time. The DNA for the CDR3 is TGCGCCAGCAGCTCGCCTGACAGGGAAGGTGGGGAGCTGTTTTTT. The encoded protein is CASSSPDREGGELFF. The V and J genes are TRBV5-1 and TRBJ2-2; 7 bases fit TRBD1. The CDR3 totals 15 residues. CDR1 and CDR2 (germline): SGHRS, YFSETQ. The trim removed 3 bases at V and 8 bases at J, leaving 10 bases unmatched. Looking up the rest from reference TRBV5-1 and TRBJ2-2 gives the full variable domain: KAGVTQTPRYLIKTRGQQVTLSCSPISGHRSVSWYQQTPGQGLQFLFEYFSETQRNKGNFPGRFSGRQFSNSRSEMNVSTLELGDSALYLCASSSPDREGGELFFGEGSRLTVL.

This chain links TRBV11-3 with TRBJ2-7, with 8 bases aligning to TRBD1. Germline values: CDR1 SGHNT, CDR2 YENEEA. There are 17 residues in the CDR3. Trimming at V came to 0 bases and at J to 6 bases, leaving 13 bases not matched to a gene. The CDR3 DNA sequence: TGTGCCAGCAGCTTAGAGGGGGACAGGAGGCCTGGAGTCGAGCAGTACTTC. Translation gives CASSLEGDRRPGVEQYF.

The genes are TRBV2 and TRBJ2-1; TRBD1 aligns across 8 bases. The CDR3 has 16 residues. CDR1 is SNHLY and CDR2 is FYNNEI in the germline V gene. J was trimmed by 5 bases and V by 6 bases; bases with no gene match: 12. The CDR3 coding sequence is TGTGCCAGCAGCACTCGAGGCGGACAGGGTAACAATGAGCAGTTCTTC. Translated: CASSTRGGQGNNEQFF.

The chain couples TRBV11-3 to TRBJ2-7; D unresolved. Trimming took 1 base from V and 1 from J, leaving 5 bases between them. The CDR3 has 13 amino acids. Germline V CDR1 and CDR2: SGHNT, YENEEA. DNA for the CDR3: TGTGCCAGCAGCTTAGGTAATTCCTACGAGCAGTACTTC. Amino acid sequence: CASSLGNSYEQYF.

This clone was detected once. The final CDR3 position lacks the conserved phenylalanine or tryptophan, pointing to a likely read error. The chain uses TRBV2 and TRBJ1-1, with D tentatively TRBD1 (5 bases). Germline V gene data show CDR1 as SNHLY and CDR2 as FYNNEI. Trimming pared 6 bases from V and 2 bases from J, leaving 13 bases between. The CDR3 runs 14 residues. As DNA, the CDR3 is TGTGCCAGCAGGGCAGGGTTTTATAACACTGAAGCTTTCCTT. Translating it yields CASRAGFYNTEAFL.

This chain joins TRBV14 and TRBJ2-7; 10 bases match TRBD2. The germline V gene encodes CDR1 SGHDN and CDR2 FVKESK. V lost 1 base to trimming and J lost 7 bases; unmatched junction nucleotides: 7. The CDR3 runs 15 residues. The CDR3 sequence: CASSQGGLALREQYF. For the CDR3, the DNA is TGTGCCAGCAGCCAAGGGGGACTAGCGCTCAGGGAGCAGTACTTC.

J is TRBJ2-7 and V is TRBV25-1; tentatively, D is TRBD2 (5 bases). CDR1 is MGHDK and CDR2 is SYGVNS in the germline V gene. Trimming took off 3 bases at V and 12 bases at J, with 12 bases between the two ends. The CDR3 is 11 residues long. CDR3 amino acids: CASSDGGAGYF. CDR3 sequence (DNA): TGTGCCAGCAGTGATGGAGGTGCCGGGTACTTC.

The CDR3 spells CAGTSGGGWYF. The CDR3 bases are TGTGCCGGCACTAGCGGGGGAGGCTGGTACTTC. The genes are TRBV30 and TRBJ2-7, with 11 positions matching TRBD2. The ends lost 8 bases at V and 12 bases at J; junction bases unmatched: 9. CDR3 length equals 11 residues. CDR1 GTSNPN and CDR2 SVGIG come from the germline V gene (reference sequence).

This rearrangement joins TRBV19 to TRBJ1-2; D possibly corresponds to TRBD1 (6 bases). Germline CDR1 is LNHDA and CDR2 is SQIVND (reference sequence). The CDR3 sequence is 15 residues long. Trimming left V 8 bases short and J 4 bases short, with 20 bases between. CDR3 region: CASFYKTGTRYGYTF. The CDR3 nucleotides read TGTGCCAGTTTTTATAAGACAGGTACGCGCTATGGCTACACCTTC.

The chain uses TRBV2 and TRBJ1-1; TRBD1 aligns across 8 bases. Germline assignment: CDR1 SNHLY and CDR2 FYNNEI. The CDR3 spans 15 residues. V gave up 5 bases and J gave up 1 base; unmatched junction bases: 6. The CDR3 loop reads CASSIGTGQNTEAFF. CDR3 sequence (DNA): TGTGCCAGCAGTATAGGGACAGGCCAGAACACTGAAGCTTTCTTT.

The CDR3 DNA is TGCGCCAGCAGCCTGAAAGGGACTTCGGCGACCTACGAGCAGTACTTC. This codes for CASSLKGTSATYEQYF. This chain links TRBV4-1 with TRBJ2-7, with D perhaps matching TRBD2 (6 bases). The CDR3 is 16 residues long. Trimming took 4 bases from V and 2 from J, leaving 18 bases between them. Germline V gene data show CDR1 as MGHRA and CDR2 as YSYEKL.

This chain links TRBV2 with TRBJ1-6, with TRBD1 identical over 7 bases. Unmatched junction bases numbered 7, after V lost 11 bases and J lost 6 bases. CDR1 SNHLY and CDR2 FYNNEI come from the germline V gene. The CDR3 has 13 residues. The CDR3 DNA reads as TGTGCCGGACGGACAGGCTCTAATTCACCCCTCCACTTT. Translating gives CAGRTGSNSPLHF. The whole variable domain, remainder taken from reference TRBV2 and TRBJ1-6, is EPEVTQTPSHQVTQMGQEVILRCVPISNHLYFYWYRQILGQKVEFLVSFYNNEISEKSEIFDDQFSVERPDGSNFTLKIRSTKLEDSAMYFCAGRTGSNSPLHFGNGTRLTVT.

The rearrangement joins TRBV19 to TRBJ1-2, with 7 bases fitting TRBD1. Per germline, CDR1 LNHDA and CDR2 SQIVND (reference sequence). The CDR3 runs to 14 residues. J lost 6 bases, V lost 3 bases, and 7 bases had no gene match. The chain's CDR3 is CASSIPRDSDGYTF. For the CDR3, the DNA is TGTGCCAGTAGTATCCCCCGGGACAGTGATGGCTACACCTTC.

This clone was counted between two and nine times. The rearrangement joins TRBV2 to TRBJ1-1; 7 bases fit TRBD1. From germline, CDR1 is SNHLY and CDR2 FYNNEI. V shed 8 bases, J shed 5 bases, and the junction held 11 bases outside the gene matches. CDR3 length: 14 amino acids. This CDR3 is CASPSEGAQTEAFF. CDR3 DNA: TGTGCCAGCCCCTCGGAGGGGGCGCAGACTGAAGCTTTCTTT.